The 9 T cell receptor beta chains below all came from one sample that was sequenced in a study of blood T cell repertoires in COVID-19. Some clones are missing from TCRdb's copy, which holds only in-frame ones; the method was immunoSEQ multiplex PCR. The sample carries some 330,000 clones, 85% to 90% recorded once. Sequenced: peripheral blood. The receptors were sampled from a woman in her thirties with COVID-19, enrolled during active disease.

The chain links TRBV9 to TRBJ1-2, with 9 bases that match TRBD1. CDR1 is SGDLS, CDR2 YYNGEE, per germline. The CDR3 runs 16 residues. J was trimmed by 5 bases and V by 3 bases; bases with no gene match: 11. CDR3 sequence reads: CASSARQGGSPYGYTF. For the CDR3, the DNA is TGTGCCAGCAGCGCCCGACAGGGGGGGAGCCCATATGGCTACACCTTC.

The chain combines TRBV5-1 with TRBJ1-1; 8 bases agree with TRBD1. Germline V CDR1 and CDR2: SGHRS, YFSETQ. This CDR3 is built from 14 residues. V trimming: 4 bases; J trimming: 1 base; junction bases outside the gene matches: 3. The CDR3 bases are TGCGCCAGCAGCATCGGACAGGGGAACACTGAAGCTTTCTTT. The encoded protein is CASSIGQGNTEAFF.

V and J are TRBV28 and TRBJ1-6, with D hard to call. Germline V CDR1 and CDR2: MDHEN, SYDVKM. V lost 3 bases to trimming and J lost 14 bases, with 8 bases between them. CDR3 length equals 11 residues. The CDR3 sequence: CASSFRSTLHF. CDR3 DNA: TGTGCCAGCAGTTTCAGATCCACCCTCCACTTT.

The DNA for the CDR3 is TGTGCCAGCAGTTACTCTAAGAGTAGCAATCAGCCCCAGCATTTT. Translated, it gives CASSYSKSSNQPQHF. This chain uses TRBV6-5 with TRBJ1-5; D unresolved. V was shortened by 0 bases and J by 0 bases, with 6 bases between the two germline ends. CDR3 length: 15 residues. Germline CDR1 and CDR2: MNHEY and SVGAGI.

This clone has just one count. The chain employs TRBV15 and TRBJ2-2; 11 nucleotides line up with TRBD2. The germline V gene has CDR1 LNHNV and CDR2 YYDKDF (reference sequence). The CDR3 length is 14 residues. The V and J ends lost 9 bases and 5 bases, in that order; junction bases with no gene match: 5. Here the CDR3 DNA reads TGTGCCACTAGCGGGGGGGCCAGGACCGGGGAGCTGTTTTTT. Protein sequence: CATSGGARTGELFF.

The CDR3 DNA reads TGTGCTTGGCGGGGGATGAACACTGAAGCTTTCTTT. Its protein is CAWRGMNTEAFF. V usage is TRBV2 and J usage is TRBJ1-1, with D maybe TRBD1 (5 bases). CDR3 length: 12 amino acids. CDR1 is SNHLY, CDR2 FYNNEI, per germline.

This clone was picked up a small number of times. V and J are TRBV15 and TRBJ2-7; 9 bases align to TRBD1. CDR3 size: 16 residues. V trimming: 0 bases; J trimming: 5 bases; junction bases outside the gene matches: 8. Germline V lookup: CDR1 LNHNV, CDR2 YYDKDF (reference sequence). DNA for the CDR3: TGTGCCACCAGCAGAGATAGAGGGACAGGGAGCGACGAGCAGTACTTC. This codes for CATSRDRGTGSDEQYF.

J is TRBJ1-3 and V is TRBV6-5; tentative D call: TRBD1 (6 bases). This CDR3 spans 16 amino acids. Trimming left V 2 bases short and J 0 bases short, with 11 bases between. Germline CDR1 MNHEY, CDR2 SVGAGI. CDR3 in amino acids: CASSYGGALSGNTIYF. The DNA for the CDR3 is TGTGCCAGCAGTTACGGGGGCGCACTCTCTGGAAACACCATATATTTT.

On this clone: Other DNA sequences of this sample code for an identical CDR3. Here the CDR3 DNA reads TGTGCCAGCTCACCTCGAGGCACTAATGAAAAACTGTTTTTT. Residues: CASSPRGTNEKLFF. This chain links TRBV18 with TRBJ1-4, with D unclear. Germline V gives CDR1 KGHSH, CDR2 LQKENI. The ends were cut back, 3 bases at V and 2 bases at J, with 7 bases in the middle. The CDR3 contains 14 residues.